What follows is one TCR beta chain and its context. Its antigen is currently unknown. These data are taken from a study of cytomegalovirus exposure and HLA in healthy donors. The CDR3 covers 15 residues. In germline, CDR1 is LNHDA, CDR2 SQIVND (reference sequence). The V gene end was trimmed by 7 bases and the J gene end by 0 bases; junction bases not matched to a gene: 6. The PCR employed 60 Vbeta primers together with 13 Jbeta primers. Data came from immunoSEQ multiplex PCR; TCRdb stores just in-frame clones and leaves some out. The table records approximately 160,000 clones, 65% to 85% of them present only once. Overall study results and limits: With further analysis later on, most CMV-associated TCR beta chains appeared HLA-restricted. The authors reported that TCR beta sequences could predict HLA-A and HLA-B alleles. These predictions were accurate for most subjects in the first cohort.

The V gene is TRBV19, the J gene TRBJ1-1; 9 positions agree with TRBD1. The material sequenced was PBMCs. This receptor was taken from a woman in her 50s in good health and CMV-seropositive. CDR3 DNA: TGTGCCAGTAATTTTAACAGGGGGCTGAACACTGAAGCTTTCTTT. Its protein product is CASNFNRGLNTEAFF.